The 19 T cell receptor beta chains reported below all come from one sample, sequenced in a study of blood T cell repertoires in COVID-19. Libraries were prepared by immunoSEQ multiplex PCR; TCRdb keeps only in-frame clonotypes and omits some of them. The table records about 34,000 clones, around 90% of them present only once. The sample was peripheral blood. These receptors came from a man older than 75 with acute or convalescent COVID-19.

CDR3 region: CASSAEPLRDEQFF. The CDR3, as DNA: TGTGCCAGCAGCGCCGAACCCCTCAGGGATGAGCAGTTCTTC. The chain recombines TRBV9 with TRBJ2-1, with D tentatively TRBD1 (5 bases). This CDR3 spans 14 amino acids. V shed 3 bases and J shed 8 bases, with 15 bases lying between them. Germline CDR1 and CDR2: SGDLS and YYNGEE.

V usage is TRBV7-6 and J usage is TRBJ2-2; D perhaps matches TRBD1 (8 bases). Trimming pared 5 bases from V and 4 bases from J, leaving 17 bases between. The CDR3 has 16 amino acids. The germline gives CDR1 SGHVS, CDR2 FNYEAQ. The CDR3 loop reads CASSPVTGGGTGELFF. DNA for the CDR3: TGTGCCAGCAGCCCCGTAACAGGGGGGGGCACCGGGGAGCTGTTTTTT.

The CDR3, as DNA: TGTGCCAGCAGTACCACTCGGACTAGGGGGACAGATACGCAGTATTTT. Translating it yields CASSTTRTRGTDTQYF. The chain employs TRBV5-5 and TRBJ2-3; TRBD2 might be the D (7 bases). Germline CDR1 SGHKS, CDR2 YYEKEE (reference sequence). V lost 5 bases, J lost 3 bases, and 19 bases lay in between. CDR3 length equals 16 residues.

The chain combines TRBV19 with TRBJ2-5; 10 bases align to TRBD1. This CDR3 is built from 14 residues. Germline V gene data show CDR1 as LNHDA and CDR2 as SQIVND (reference sequence). V lost 6 bases to trimming and J lost 5 bases; unmatched junction nucleotides: 6. The CDR3 here is CASSRDRGDETQYF. The CDR3 bases are TGTGCCAGTAGCAGGGACAGGGGAGATGAGACCCAGTACTTC.

The V gene is TRBV11-2, the J gene TRBJ2-7; D not resolved. The CDR3 runs to 13 residues. V lost 0 bases and J lost 3, with 6 bases in between. Germline V gene data show CDR1 as SGHAT and CDR2 as FQNNGV. Here the CDR3 DNA reads TGTGCCAGCAGCTTAGACCCCTTCTACGAGCAGTACTTC. Translating it yields CASSLDPFYEQYF.

This clone was observed a single time. The rearrangement joins TRBV5-1 to TRBJ2-7, with 9 bases matching TRBD1. Germline CDR1 SGHRS, CDR2 YFSETQ. Unmatched junction bases numbered 10, after V lost 4 bases and J lost 2 bases. CDR3 length equals 16 residues. DNA for the CDR3: TGCGCCAGCAGCCTAGGGACAGGGAATGCACCCTACGAGCAGTACTTC. Translating gives CASSLGTGNAPYEQYF.

The V and J genes are TRBV15 and TRBJ1-4, with 7 bases fitting TRBD1. The V gene end was trimmed by 0 bases and the J gene end by 8 bases; junction bases not matched to a gene: 3. Germline V gene lookup returns CDR1 LNHNV and CDR2 YYDKDF (reference sequence). This CDR3 has 14 residues. CDR3 coding DNA: TGTGCCACCAGCAGAGACCCGACAGGGGAAAAACTGTTTTTT. Translation: CATSRDPTGEKLFF.

The chain has TRBV5-6 and TRBJ2-5; tentatively, D is TRBD1 (5 bases). Germline loops: CDR1 SGHDT, CDR2 YYEEEE. Trimming removed 4 bases from V and 1 base from J, with 11 bases in between. There are 14 residues in the CDR3. The CDR3 loop is CASSQTGFQETQYF. The CDR3 DNA reads TGTGCCAGCAGCCAAACAGGTTTCCAAGAGACCCAGTACTTC.

This clone was seen just once. The V gene is TRBV4-1, the J gene TRBJ1-1; D is ambiguous. V lost 1 base and J lost 0, with 9 bases in between. This CDR3 is built from 15 residues. Germline V gene lookup returns CDR1 MGHRA and CDR2 YSYEKL. The CDR3 loop is CASSQVPGVNTEAFF. In DNA, the CDR3 is TGCGCCAGCAGCCAAGTTCCGGGTGTGAACACTGAAGCTTTCTTT.

In this sample, this clone turned up once. The rearrangement links TRBV19 to TRBJ1-3; 8 nucleotides agree with TRBD1. This CDR3 has 15 residues. V was pared by 3 bases and J by 3 bases, with 4 bases of the junction left unmatched. Germline V gene data show CDR1 as LNHDA and CDR2 as SQIVND (reference sequence). CDR3 loop: CASSMDREGGNTIYF. CDR3 nucleotide sequence: TGTGCCAGTAGTATGGACAGGGAAGGTGGAAACACCATATATTTT.

The rearrangement links TRBV7-9 to TRBJ2-4, with D maybe TRBD2 (6 bases). Germline V gene sequence: CDR1 SEHNR, CDR2 FQNEAQ (reference sequence). Trimming shortened V by 2 bases and J by 1 base, and 9 bases separated the two germline ends. The CDR3 has 15 amino acids. CDR3 loop: CASSLSGGAKNIQYF. DNA of the CDR3: TGTGCCAGCAGCTTAAGTGGGGGGGCCAAAAACATTCAGTACTTC.

This chain uses TRBV5-1 with TRBJ2-2; D is undetermined. This CDR3 spans 14 amino acids. With 4 bases removed from V and 3 bases from J, the gap between germline ends came to 10 bases. Germline CDR1 SGHRS, CDR2 YFSETQ. CDR3 loop: CASSVFQDTGELFF. The DNA for the CDR3 is TGCGCCAGCAGCGTCTTCCAGGACACCGGGGAGCTGTTTTTT.

The CDR3 reads CASTSLGQETYEQYF. The CDR3 DNA is TGTGCCAGCACTTCCCTTGGACAGGAGACCTACGAGCAGTACTTC. The genes are TRBV27 and TRBJ2-7, with 7 bases matching TRBD1. The CDR3 sequence is 15 residues long. Germline trimming cut 7 bases from V and 2 bases from J; bases unmatched to any gene: 11. CDR1 MNHEY and CDR2 SMNVEV come from the germline V gene (reference sequence).

The genes are TRBV5-4 and TRBJ2-7; D is possibly TRBD2 (7 bases). Germline V CDR1 and CDR2: SGHNT, YYREEE (reference sequence). The V end lost 4 bases, the J end lost 6 bases, and 14 bases lay between the germline ends. The CDR3 runs to 13 residues. CDR3 sequence: CASSGGGELEQYF. CDR3 bases: TGTGCCAGCAGCGGGGGGGGCGAGCTCGAGCAGTACTTC. The variable domain in full, completed from reference TRBV5-4 and TRBJ2-7, reads ETGVTQSPTHLIKTRGQQVTLRCSSQSGHNTVSWYQQALGQGPQFIFQYYREEENGRGNFPPRFSGLQFPNYSSELNVNALELDDSALYLCASSGGGELEQYFGPGTRLTVT.

The J gene is TRBJ2-2, the V gene TRBV2; 7 positions match TRBD2. The V gene's germline CDR1 is SNHLY and CDR2 FYNNEI. The CDR3 sequence is 14 residues long. J lost 3 bases, V lost 11 bases, and 9 bases had no gene match. CDR3 sequence: CAGGETRDTGELFF. The CDR3 DNA reads as TGTGCCGGGGGGGAGACTAGGGACACCGGGGAGCTGTTTTTT.

The rearrangement uses TRBV24-1 and TRBJ2-3, with no clear D. The germline CDR1 and CDR2 sequences are KGHDR and SFDVKD. Trimming stripped 6 bases from V and 2 bases from J, with 5 bases between. The CDR3 extends over 12 amino acids. The CDR3 nucleotides are TGTGCCACCAGTTCAATCACAGATACGCAGTATTTT. Amino acids: CATSSITDTQYF.

The CDR3 is CASSFRGPHTEAFF. The DNA for the CDR3 is TGTGCCAGCAGTTTTAGGGGGCCCCACACTGAAGCTTTCTTT. The rearrangement links TRBV27 to TRBJ1-1; 7 nucleotides align to TRBD1. In germline, CDR1 is MNHEY, CDR2 SMNVEV (reference sequence). V trimming: 3 bases; J trimming: 3 bases; junction bases outside the gene matches: 4. The CDR3 is 14 residues long.

DNA for the CDR3: TGTGCCAGCAGCTTAGGTCTCCGCTTATTTTCAGGGTACACCTTC. This translates into CASSLGLRLFSGYTF. V and J are TRBV7-2 and TRBJ1-2; possibly TRBD1 for D (5 bases). This CDR3 is built from 15 residues. Trimming took off 1 base at V and 11 bases at J, with 20 bases between the two ends. Per germline, CDR1 SGHTA and CDR2 FQGNSA.

The V and J genes are TRBV12-3 or TRBV12-4 and TRBJ1-1; D may be TRBD1 (6 bases). The V end was cut by 5 bases, the J end by 4 bases, with 11 bases between. CDR3 length: 13 residues. The CDR3 here is CASSVGGATEAFF. CDR3 sequence (DNA): TGTGCCAGCAGTGTCGGGGGGGCCACTGAAGCTTTCTTT.